These 13 T cell receptor beta chains share one sample of origin, sequenced in a study of T cells in Graves' hyperthyroidism and ophthalmopathy. Amplification of TCR beta CDR3 regions was performed using RNA transcripts as template. With the HTBI primer set, the TCR CDR3 went through a first round of RT-PCR. MiXCR, run by TCRdb on the multiplex PCR reads, gives a single entry per CDR3 protein. This sample yields about 700,000 distinct CDR3 sequences, of which about 45% are seen a single time; less than 8.5% belongs to the top ten. Sequencing was performed on peripheral blood or thyroid tissue (not recorded which). These receptors were obtained from an adult man with Graves' disease, either hyperthyroidism or ophthalmopathy (not recorded which).

Many counts were recorded for this clonotype. The chain is built from TRBV25-1 and TRBJ1-2; D possibly corresponds to TRBD1 (6 bases). V dropped 0 bases and J dropped 4 bases, with 9 bases sitting between them. The CDR3 totals 14 residues. Germline V gene data show CDR1 as MGHDK and CDR2 as SYGVNS. The CDR3 is CASSEYEGGYGYTF. The DNA for the CDR3 is TGTGCCAGCAGTGAATATGAAGGGGGCTATGGCTACACCTTC.

This clonotype showed up just a few times. The chain uses TRBV6-5 and TRBJ2-7; D possibly corresponds to TRBD1 (6 bases). Germline V gives CDR1 MNHEY, CDR2 SVGAGI. Trimming removed 0 bases at V and 7 bases at J, with 10 bases between. This CDR3 is 13 amino acids long. The CDR3 DNA is TGTGCCAGCAGTTACTCGGACAGTTTGGAGCAGTACTTC. This sequence encodes CASSYSDSLEQYF.

This clonotype was seen many times. V gene TRBV14 combines with J gene TRBJ1-2; D remains unclear. The CDR3 has 13 amino acids. Germline loops: CDR1 SGHDN, CDR2 FVKESK. Trimming took 6 bases from V and 7 from J, leaving 15 bases between them. The CDR3 DNA is TGTGCCAGCAGTGAAGCATCCGGGCTTGGCTACACCTTC. The encoded protein is CASSEASGLGYTF.

The CDR3 DNA follows: TGTGCCAGCAGTTACCGACCCTATAATTCACCCCTCCACTTT. This codes for CASSYRPYNSPLHF. The chain carries TRBV6-5 and TRBJ1-6; no clear D. The germline V and J ends were trimmed by 2 bases and 2 bases, with 4 bases remaining between them. This CDR3 is 14 amino acids long. CDR1 MNHEY and CDR2 SVGAGI come from the germline V gene.

This clonotype was picked up a small number of times. The V and J genes are TRBV19 and TRBJ2-5; 7 positions agree with TRBD2. The CDR3 runs 15 residues. The germline CDR1 and CDR2 sequences are LNHDA and SQIVND (reference sequence). The trim removed 11 bases at V and 5 bases at J, leaving 17 bases unmatched. The CDR3 protein is CAWRSGGRAVETQYF. In nucleotides, the CDR3 is TGTGCCTGGAGGTCGGGCGGGAGAGCTGTGGAGACCCAGTACTTC.

This clonotype occurred a few times. V and J are TRBV7-8 and TRBJ2-2; TRBD2 aligns across 10 bases. Germline V CDR1 and CDR2: SGHVS, FQNEAQ. J gave up 0 bases and V 5 bases, and 9 bases lay outside the gene matches. The length of the CDR3 is 18 residues. In DNA, the CDR3 is TGTGCCAGCAGCCCCAGGACTAGCGGTAACGCGAACACCGGGGAGCTGTTTTTT. It encodes CASSPRTSGNANTGELFF. The full variable domain, completed using reference TRBV7-8 and TRBJ2-2, is GAGVSQSPRYKVAKRGQDVALRCDPISGHVSLFWYQQALGQGPEFLTYFQNEAQLDKSGLPSDRFFAERPEGSVSTLKIQRTQQEDSAVYLCASSPRTSGNANTGELFFGEGSRLTVL.

This sequence joins TRBV10-3 and TRBJ2-2, with 9 bases identical to TRBD1. This CDR3 has 19 amino acids. The germline V gene has CDR1 ENHRY and CDR2 SYGVKD. J was trimmed by 1 base and V by 7 bases; bases with no gene match: 16. This CDR3 is CAITPGTGKPSKNTGELFF. The CDR3 bases are TGTGCCATCACCCCCGGGACAGGGAAACCCTCAAAGAACACCGGGGAGCTGTTTTTT.

V gene TRBV5-1 combines with J gene TRBJ2-7, with D tentatively TRBD1 or TRBD2 (6 bases each). This CDR3 region has 14 residues. The V end was cut by 0 bases, the J end by 5 bases, with 12 bases between. Looked up from germline, CDR1 is SGHRS and CDR2 is YFSETQ. The CDR3 DNA reads TGCGCCAGCAGCTTGGGGGGGGCGGCGGACGAGCAGTACTTC. As protein: CASSLGGAADEQYF.

The sample holds many counts of this clonotype. The CDR3 region is CASSLEEAGTQYF. As DNA, the CDR3 is TGTGCCAGCAGCTTAGAAGAGGCCGGGACCCAGTACTTC. V gene TRBV7-9 combines with J gene TRBJ2-5; D is unclear. The CDR3 covers 13 residues. With 1 base removed from V and 7 bases from J, the gap between germline ends came to 10 bases. In germline, CDR1 is SEHNR, CDR2 FQNEAQ (reference sequence).

The chain carries TRBV5-1 and TRBJ2-7; TRBD2 is a possible D gene (5 bases). CDR1 and CDR2 (germline): SGHRS, YFSETQ. V lost 6 bases to trimming and J lost 4 bases, with 11 bases between them. The CDR3 contains 12 residues. This CDR3 is CASNPGRYEQYF. CDR3 DNA: TGCGCCAGCAACCCGGGAAGGTACGAGCAGTACTTC.

The rearrangement joins TRBV10-3 to TRBJ2-7, with TRBD1 identical over 7 bases. The germline V gene encodes CDR1 ENHRY and CDR2 SYGVKD. Trimming cost V 4 bases and J 0 bases; bases outside gene matches: 3. The CDR3 totals 14 residues. The CDR3 region is CAISGGQTSYEQYF. Written as DNA, the CDR3 is TGTGCCATCAGTGGGGGACAGACCTCCTACGAGCAGTACTTC.

As to this clonotype: The junction departs from germline at one end; a sequencing error may be responsible. J is TRBJ2-3 and V is TRBV24-1; 8 nucleotides agree with TRBD1. Germline V gene lookup returns CDR1 KGHDR and CDR2 SFDVKD. The CDR3 extends over 17 amino acids. The CDR3 DNA reads TGTGCCACCCGTGAGCCTGAAGGACAGGGAAGCACAGATACGCAGTATTTT. Amino acid sequence: CATREPEGQGSTDTQYF.

The chain couples TRBV7-9 to TRBJ1-2; D call uncertain. The germline V and J ends were trimmed by 1 base and 6 bases, with 9 bases remaining between them. Germline V gene data show CDR1 as SEHNR and CDR2 as FQNEAQ (reference sequence). This CDR3 has 13 amino acids. This CDR3 is CASSLGPVDGYTF. The CDR3 coding sequence is TGTGCCAGCAGCTTAGGACCAGTGGATGGCTACACCTTC.